A selection of T cell receptor beta chains follows, all from one sample in a study of CD8+ T cells in alopecia areata. Clones were read by immunoSEQ multiplex PCR, and TCRdb kept only the in-frame ones, dropping some. The sample consists of about 280,000 clones, 55% to 70% of them appearing once. Sequencing used CD4+ T cells sorted from blood, obtained at week 24, from a patient treated with tofacitinib. Receptors were obtained from a human donor with alopecia areata. The CDR3 runs from the conserved cysteine through the conserved F or W. A D gene is named only where the DNA matches it firmly. Rows may omit the clone size; those that give it use once, few, many or a size class.

len,j_gene,v_gene,d_gene,abundance,CDR3nt,CDR3aa
13,TRBJ2-3,TRBV7-2,-,-,TGTGCCATCCTAGCAGCCGGCACAGATACGCAGTATTTT,CAILAAGTDTQYF
13,TRBJ1-1,TRBV19,-,-,TGTGCCAGTAGTTCAATCATGAACACTGAAGCTTTCTTT,CASSSIMNTEAFF
15,TRBJ1-2,TRBV2,-,-,TGTGCCAGCAGTGAAGCTGGCAGATACCCCTATGGCTACACCTTC,CASSEAGRYPYGYTF
15,TRBJ2-7,TRBV9,TRBD1,few,TGTGCCAGCAGCGTCCTACCACAGGGGGCCCACGAGCAGTACTTC,CASSVLPQGAHEQYF
13,TRBJ2-1,TRBV29-1,-,-,TGCAGCGTTGCTGGCAACTCCTACAATGAGCAGTTCTTC,CSVAGNSYNEQFF
16,TRBJ2-3,TRBV5-6,TRBD2,-,TGTGCCAGCAGCTTTACGGGGCGGGGGGGCACAGATACGCAGTATTTT,CASSFTGRGGTDTQYF
13,TRBJ2-7,TRBV2,-,-,TGTGCCAGCAGTGCACAAGACCTCTACGAGCAGTACTTC,CASSAQDLYEQYF
15,TRBJ1-6,TRBV5-8,-,-,TGTGCCAGCAGCTTGCTCTGGGCCGATAATTCACCCCTCCACTTT,CASSLLWADNSPLHF
14,TRBJ1-1,TRBV19,-,few,TGTGCCAGTAGTATAGGACAGCAGAACACTGAAGCTTTCTTT,CASSIGQQNTEAFF
13,TRBJ1-1,TRBV30,-,-,TGTGCCTTCGACCTGGAACTGAACACTGAAGCTTTCTTT,CAFDLELNTEAFF
15,TRBJ1-6,TRBV5-1,-,-,TGCGCCAGCAGCGTGGAGAGGAGTTTAGGTTCACCCCTCCACTTT,CASSVERSLGSPLHF
15,TRBJ2-7,TRBV2,-,-,TGTGCCAGCAGTGAAAGGGGGACCAGAGATTACGAGCAGTACTTC,CASSERGTRDYEQYF
14,TRBJ1-1,TRBV7-9,-,-,TGTGCCAGCAGCTTAGATCAACTTAACACTGAAGCTTTCTTT,CASSLDQLNTEAFF
15,TRBJ2-3,TRBV9,TRBD2,-,TGTGCCAGCAGCCTCCGACTAGCGGGGCTGGATACGCAGTATTTT,CASSLRLAGLDTQYF
16,TRBJ1-3,TRBV5-1,-,-,TGCGCCAGCAGCACGAATCCGGACAGCTTGAGAAACACCATATATTTT,CASSTNPDSLRNTIYF
10,TRBJ1-2,TRBV19,-,many,TGTGCCCCATGGGGGACTGGCTACACCTTC,CAPWGTGYTF
10,TRBJ1-2,TRBV20-1,-,-,TGCAGTGCGGAGGGATATGGCTACACCTTC,CSAEGYGYTF
18,TRBJ2-2,TRBV4-3,TRBD2,-,TGCGCCAGCAGCTCAGGGACTAGCGGGGGGACGAACACCGGGGAGCTGTTTTTT,CASSSGTSGGTNTGELFF
13,TRBJ1-1,TRBV29-1,-,-,TGCAGCGTTGAAAACTACCGGAACACTGAAGCTTTCTTT,CSVENYRNTEAFF
13,TRBJ2-1,TRBV5-1,TRBD1,-,TGCGCCAGCAGCGACAGGGGCTACAATGAGCAGTTCTTC,CASSDRGYNEQFF
18,TRBJ1-5,TRBV28,TRBD1,few,TGTGCCAGCAGTTCGGGCGCCGGGACAGGGGGGGTTAATCAGCCCCAGCATTTT,CASSSGAGTGGVNQPQHF
14,TRBJ1-1,TRBV6-1,-,-,TGTGCCAGCAGTCTCAGGGGCCCGAACACTGAAGCTTTCTTT,CASSLRGPNTEAFF